The 29 T cell receptor beta chains listed next were all sequenced from one sample in a study of blood T cells in healthy people across ages. Next came a second PCR, run for about 7 to 12 cycles, which used a sample-barcoded 5' primer along with a J-beta primer mix. TCRdb re-derived calls from the 5' RACE reads in MiXCR, one entry per CDR3 protein. The sample has 750,000 or so distinct CDR3 sequences, 20% to 30% seen once. These data were also reused for a study on T cells of mothers and their children.

The sample was blood. The receptors originated from a boy aged 5 to 17 in good health.

V and J are TRBV10-3 and TRBJ2-7; no definite D call. Trimming cost V 4 bases and J 9 bases, with 19 bases left between them. The germline V gene encodes CDR1 ENHRY and CDR2 SYGVKD. The CDR3 sequence is 14 residues long. CDR3 in DNA: TGTGCCATCAGTGGCCAAATTGACGGCTTGTCGCAGTACTTC. Amino acid sequence: CAISGQIDGLSQYF.

The chain has TRBV28 and TRBJ2-7, with D possibly matching TRBD2 (6 bases). Germline-derived CDR1 and CDR2 are MDHEN and SYDVKM. The CDR3 length is 12 residues. Trimming took off 7 bases at V and 3 bases at J, with 10 bases between the two ends. CDR3 loop: CASTASDYEQYF. In DNA, the CDR3 is TGTGCCAGCACCGCTAGCGACTACGAGCAGTACTTC.

The chain carries TRBV29-1 and TRBJ2-1, with 9 nucleotides matching TRBD2. Trimming took 3 bases from V and 8 from J; bases not matched to a gene: 5. Germline-derived CDR1 and CDR2 are SQVTM and ANQGSEA. The CDR3 loop spans 13 amino acids. The CDR3 reads CSVDGSGSYEQFF. The CDR3 DNA sequence: TGCAGCGTTGATGGTAGCGGGAGTTATGAGCAGTTCTTC.

The rearrangement joins TRBV29-1 to TRBJ2-1; 10 nucleotides line up with TRBD2. CDR3 length: 15 amino acids. The V and J ends lost 7 bases and 6 bases, in that order; junction bases with no gene match: 12. Per germline, CDR1 SQVTM and CDR2 ANQGSEA. The CDR3 coding sequence is TGCAGCGGCACCGGACTAGCGGAAAAAATCAATGAGCAGTTCTTC. Protein sequence: CSGTGLAEKINEQFF.

The chain joins TRBV24-1 to TRBJ2-5; TRBD2 agrees at 8 bases. The DNA matches TRBJ2-1 better at its end, which makes the J call doubtful. Germline V gene data show CDR1 as KGHDR and CDR2 as SFDVKD. The length of the CDR3 is 13 residues. In DNA form, the CDR3 reads TGTGCCACCAACTCTCGAGCGGGGGAACTTCAGTTCTTC. Its protein product is CATNSRAGELQFF.

The CDR3 loop reads CASIRGASGVSYEQYF. CDR3 sequence (DNA): TGTGCCAGCATAAGGGGAGCTAGCGGGGTCTCCTACGAGCAGTACTTC. The genes are TRBV28 and TRBJ2-7; the match to TRBD2 covers 9 bases. Germline loops: CDR1 MDHEN, CDR2 SYDVKM. The CDR3 sequence is 16 residues long. V lost 7 bases to trimming and J lost 0 bases; unmatched junction nucleotides: 10.

In its sample, this clonotype was seen a few times. V gene TRBV7-8 combines with J gene TRBJ2-3, with D hard to call. This CDR3 spans 14 amino acids. Germline loops: CDR1 SGHVS, CDR2 FQNEAQ. The V end was cut by 2 bases, the J end by 2 bases, with 8 bases between. CDR3 region: CASSLTEFTDTQYF. CDR3 in DNA: TGTGCCAGCAGCTTAACAGAATTCACAGATACGCAGTATTTT. Full variable domain (outside the CDR3, taken from reference TRBV7-8 and TRBJ2-3): GAGVSQSPRYKVAKRGQDVALRCDPISGHVSLFWYQQALGQGPEFLTYFQNEAQLDKSGLPSDRFFAERPEGSVSTLKIQRTQQEDSAVYLCASSLTEFTDTQYFGPGTRLTVL.

This clonotype was recorded a few times. The chain couples TRBV9 to TRBJ2-7; the D is unclear. Germline CDR1 reads SGDLS; CDR2 reads YYNGEE. The CDR3 has 11 residues. Trimming stripped 3 bases from V and 3 bases from J, with 4 bases between. The CDR3 loop is CASSGNYEQYF. For the CDR3, the DNA is TGTGCCAGCAGCGGAAACTACGAGCAGTACTTC.

In this sample, this clonotype turned up a few times. V gene TRBV6-1 combines with J gene TRBJ1-5; maybe TRBD1 (6 bases). CDR1 and CDR2 from the germline V gene are MNHNS and SASEGT. Trimming shortened V by 6 bases and J by 6 bases, and 15 bases separated the two germline ends. This CDR3 has 14 amino acids. CDR3 loop: CASSNEGGGQPQHF. CDR3 in DNA: TGTGCCAGCAGCAACGAGGGAGGGGGTCAGCCCCAGCATTTT.

CDR3 loop: CASSPLRVAGGEQYF. In DNA form, the CDR3 reads TGTGCCAGCAGCCCCCTAAGGGTAGCGGGAGGCGAGCAGTACTTC. The chain employs TRBV3-1 and TRBJ2-7, with TRBD2 identical over 10 bases. V lost 4 bases to trimming and J lost 6 bases; unmatched junction nucleotides: 9. CDR3 size: 15 residues. CDR1 is LGHDT, CDR2 YNNKEL, per germline (reference sequence).

The chain couples TRBV18 to TRBJ2-7; 8 nucleotides agree with TRBD1. This CDR3 comprises 14 residues. From germline, CDR1 is KGHSH and CDR2 LQKENI. J gave up 4 bases and V 6 bases, and 8 bases lay outside the gene matches. For the CDR3, the DNA is TGTGCCAGCTCTCTCCAGGGGGCAGAGTACGAGCAGTACTTC. As protein: CASSLQGAEYEQYF.

With respect to this clonotype: The CDR3 ends on some other residue instead of the conserved phenylalanine or tryptophan, so this is likely a read error. CDR3 sequence reads: CASSPGQLNYGYTL. In DNA, the CDR3 is TGTGCCAGCAGCCCCGGACAGCTCAACTATGGCTACACCCTC. The gene calls are TRBV9 and TRBJ1-2, with D perhaps TRBD1 (6 bases). V lost 4 bases to trimming and J lost 2 bases, with 12 bases between them. The V gene's germline CDR1 is SGDLS and CDR2 YYNGEE. CDR3 length: 14 amino acids.

V usage is TRBV7-9 and J usage is TRBJ2-5, with TRBD1 as a possible D gene (6 bases). The germline CDR1 and CDR2 sequences are SEHNR and FQNEAQ (reference sequence). This CDR3 region has 14 residues. The V end lost 5 bases, the J end lost 5 bases, and 15 bases lay between the germline ends. CDR3 in DNA: TGTGCCAGCAGCGAGCTAGGGACAATGGAGACCCAGTACTTC. It specifies CASSELGTMETQYF.

This clonotype was counted between two and nine times. The chain carries TRBV9 and TRBJ2-4; TRBD1 matches at 7 bases. After removal of 4 bases from V and 7 bases from J, the junction contained 8 bases not matched to a gene. CDR1 SGDLS and CDR2 YYNGEE come from the germline V gene. This CDR3 region has 14 residues. CDR3 residues: CASSLGQEPNIQYF. CDR3 bases: TGTGCCAGCAGCCTTGGACAGGAGCCGAACATTCAGTACTTC.

The chain is built from TRBV29-1 and TRBJ2-1, with 8 bases that match TRBD1. The last part of the DNA fits TRBJ2-7 better; the J call may be wrong. The CDR3 runs 14 residues. CDR1 is SQVTM and CDR2 is ANQGSEA in the germline V gene. The CDR3 DNA reads TGCAGCGTTGATCGGACCGACAGGGGCCACGAGCAGTACTTC. This gives the protein CSVDRTDRGHEQYF.

Remarks on this clonotype: Sequence at one end of the junction differs from germline and may be a read error. CDR3 sequence: CASSGESEELFF. As DNA, the CDR3 is TGTGCCAGCAGCGGGGAGTCTGAAGAACTGTTTTTT. The V gene is TRBV9, the J gene TRBJ1-4; D gene uncertain. The CDR3 is made up of 12 amino acids. Germline-derived CDR1 and CDR2 are SGDLS and YYNGEE.

The chain links TRBV12-3 or TRBV12-4 to TRBJ1-5; TRBD1 agrees at 8 bases. V gave up 6 bases and J gave up 11 bases; unmatched junction bases: 9. The CDR3 length is 13 residues. The CDR3 DNA is TGTGCCAGCAGCGGCCCCCAGGGGGCGGCCCAGCATTTT. This codes for CASSGPQGAAQHF.

In its sample, this clonotype was seen a few times. The V gene is TRBV7-9, the J gene TRBJ2-3, with unresolved D. Trimming cost V 1 base and J 5 bases, with 19 bases left between them. The CDR3 spans 17 residues. The germline V gene has CDR1 SEHNR and CDR2 FQNEAQ (reference sequence). CDR3 DNA: TGTGCCAGCAGCTTAGTCGATGGTGCCTCTCGGAGAGATACGCAGTATTTT. It is translated as CASSLVDGASRRDTQYF.

The V and J genes are TRBV7-8 and TRBJ1-1, with 7 positions matching TRBD1. The junction had 13 bases not matched to a gene; V was cut back by 5 bases and J by 10 bases. Looked up from germline, CDR1 is SGHVS and CDR2 is FQNEAQ. This CDR3 has 14 amino acids. CDR3 region: CASSPRDSEDGAFF. Here the CDR3 DNA reads TGTGCCAGCAGCCCCCGGGACAGCGAGGATGGAGCTTTCTTT.

This clonotype was detected only a few times. The CDR3 sequence is CASRGTTRPPYEQYF. The CDR3 bases are TGTGCCAGCAGAGGAACAACTAGGCCCCCATACGAGCAGTACTTC. The J gene is TRBJ2-7, the V gene TRBV2, with a weak D call TRBD2 (5 bases). Trimming pared 6 bases from V and 4 bases from J, leaving 19 bases between. Germline loops: CDR1 SNHLY, CDR2 FYNNEI. This CDR3 region has 15 residues.

This clonotype occurred many times. This chain joins TRBV7-9 and TRBJ2-1; D not resolved. This CDR3 has 11 residues. Trimming pared 5 bases from V and 5 bases from J, leaving 4 bases between. Per the germline V gene, CDR1 is SEHNR and CDR2 is FQNEAQ (reference sequence). The CDR3 DNA reads as TGTGCCAGCAGCACAAACAATGAGCAGTTCTTC. It is translated as CASSTNNEQFF.

The chain links TRBV5-8 to TRBJ2-4; D is uncertain. This CDR3 region has 15 residues. Looked up from germline, CDR1 is SGHTS and CDR2 is YDEGEE. The germline V and J ends were trimmed by 4 bases and 0 bases, with 11 bases remaining between them. CDR3 sequence (DNA): TGTGCCAGCAGCCAAAATGTACTAGCCAAAAACATTCAGTACTTC. Its translation is CASSQNVLAKNIQYF.

The rearrangement joins TRBV4-2 to TRBJ2-7; 9 nucleotides align to TRBD2. CDR3 length: 14 residues. The germline gives CDR1 LGHNA, CDR2 YNFKEQ. V was clipped by 0 bases and J by 3 bases; unmatched bases: 0. CDR3 sequence: CASSQERGGYEQYF. In DNA, the CDR3 is TGTGCCAGCAGCCAAGAGCGGGGGGGCTACGAGCAGTACTTC.

Worth noting for this clonotype: One junction end disagrees with the germline gene, perhaps due to a read error. The chain uses TRBV25-1 and TRBJ2-3; a weak D match, TRBD1 (5 bases). The CDR3 is made up of 12 amino acids. Germline CDR1 MGHDK, CDR2 SYGVNS. The CDR3 DNA follows: TGTGCCAGCGGATCCTCGACAGATGCGCAGTATTTT. It codes for CASGSSTDAQYF.

The chain recombines TRBV5-4 with TRBJ2-1; 8 bases align to TRBD2. Losses at the gene ends were 0 bases for V and 7 bases for J; bases not matched to a gene: 6. This CDR3 has 15 residues. Germline CDR1 and CDR2: SGHNT and YYREEE (reference sequence). The DNA of the CDR3 is TGTGCCAGCAGCTTGGACGGGAGGGCCGGGAATGAGCAGTTCTTC. The encoded protein is CASSLDGRAGNEQFF.

Worth noting for this clonotype: Sequence at one end of the junction differs from germline and may be a read error. Here the CDR3 reads CASSLTTEETQSF. CDR3 sequence (DNA): TGTGCCAGCAGCTTAACGACAGAAGAGACCCAGTCCTTC. V is TRBV7-3 and J is TRBJ2-5; TRBD1 is a possible D gene (5 bases). CDR3 length equals 13 residues. Germline V lookup: CDR1 SGHTA, CDR2 FQGTGA. Full variable domain (rest looked up from reference TRBV7-3 and TRBJ2-5): GAGVSQTPSNKVTEKGKYVELRCDPISGHTALYWYRQSLGQGPEFLIYFQGTGAADDSGLPNDRFFAVRPEGSVSTLKIQRTERGDSAVYLCASSLTTEETQSFGPGTRLLVL.

This clonotype was recorded a few times. The chain links TRBV10-3 to TRBJ2-6; 7 nucleotides align to TRBD1. Germline V gene sequence: CDR1 ENHRY, CDR2 SYGVKD. The CDR3 loop spans 14 amino acids. Trimming cost V 7 bases and J 2 bases; bases outside gene matches: 2. CDR3 DNA sequence: TGTGCCATCACTGGACAGGCTGGGGCCAACGTCCTGACTTTC. Amino acids: CAITGQAGANVLTF.

In this sample, this clonotype turned up a few times. Given the absence of the conserved phenylalanine or tryptophan at the CDR3 end, a read error is likely. The V gene is TRBV5-6, the J gene TRBJ2-1; a possible D gene is TRBD2 (5 bases). Germline values: CDR1 SGHDT, CDR2 YYEEEE. This CDR3 spans 14 amino acids. V was trimmed by 3 bases and J by 5 bases, leaving 12 bases between them. The CDR3 loop reads CASSYGRRDNEQFL. The CDR3 coding sequence is TGTGCCAGCAGCTATGGGCGGCGGGACAATGAGCAGTTCCTC.

The chain uses TRBV7-2 and TRBJ2-5; 10 nucleotides line up with TRBD1. This CDR3 comprises 18 residues. Trimming cost V 5 bases and J 5 bases; bases outside gene matches: 17. The germline gives CDR1 SGHTA, CDR2 FQGNSA. CDR3 sequence: CASSLILGATGGAETQYF. CDR3 in DNA: TGTGCCAGCAGCCTTATATTGGGCGCGACAGGGGGCGCCGAGACCCAGTACTTC.